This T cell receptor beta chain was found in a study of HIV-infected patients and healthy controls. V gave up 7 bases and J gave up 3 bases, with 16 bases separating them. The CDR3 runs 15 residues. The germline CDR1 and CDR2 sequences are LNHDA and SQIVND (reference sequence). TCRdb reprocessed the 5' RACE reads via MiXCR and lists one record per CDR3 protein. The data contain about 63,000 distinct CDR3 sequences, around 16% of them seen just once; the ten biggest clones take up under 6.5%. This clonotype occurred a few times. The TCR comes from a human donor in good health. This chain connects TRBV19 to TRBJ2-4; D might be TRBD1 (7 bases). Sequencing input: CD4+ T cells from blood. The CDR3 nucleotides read TGTGCCAGTAAGGAGGCAGGGGGGAGCAAAAACATTCAGTACTTC. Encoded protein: CASKEAGGSKNIQYF. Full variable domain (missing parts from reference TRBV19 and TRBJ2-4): DGGITQSPKYLFRKEGQNVTLSCEQNLNHDAMYWYRQDPGQGLRLIYYSQIVNDFQKGDIAEGYSVSREKKESFPLTVTSAQKNPTAFYLCASKEAGGSKNIQYFGAGTRLSVL.